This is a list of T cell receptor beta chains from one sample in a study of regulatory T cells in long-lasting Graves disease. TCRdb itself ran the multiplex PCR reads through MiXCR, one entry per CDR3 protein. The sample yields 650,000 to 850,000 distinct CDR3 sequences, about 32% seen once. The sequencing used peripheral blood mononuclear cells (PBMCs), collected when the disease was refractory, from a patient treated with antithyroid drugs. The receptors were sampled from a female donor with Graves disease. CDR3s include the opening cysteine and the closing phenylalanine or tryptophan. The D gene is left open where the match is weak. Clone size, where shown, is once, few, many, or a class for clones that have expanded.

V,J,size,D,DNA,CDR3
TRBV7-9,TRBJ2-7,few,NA,TGTGCCAGCAGCTCGCTCAAGACATGGTCCTACGAGCAGTACTTC,CASSSLKTWSYEQYF
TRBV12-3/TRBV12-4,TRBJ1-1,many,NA,TGTGCCAGCGCTGGACAGACCACTGAAGCTTTCTTT,CASAGQTTEAFF
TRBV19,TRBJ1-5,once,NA,TGTGCCAGTAGTATCCCCGAGGGGTTCGTAAGCAATCAGCCCCAGCATTTT,CASSIPEGFVSNQPQHF
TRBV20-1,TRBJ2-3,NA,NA,TGCAGTGCTAGTTTCACAGATACGCAGTATTTT,CSASFTDTQYF
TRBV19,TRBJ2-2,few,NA,TGTGCCAGTAGTATAACCACCCCCCGGATCGGGAGAAGTACCGGGGAGCTGTTTTTT,CASSITTPRIGRSTGELFF
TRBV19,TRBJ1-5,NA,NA,TGTGCCAGTAGTATAAAAGGGAACCAGCCCCAGCATTTT,CASSIKGNQPQHF
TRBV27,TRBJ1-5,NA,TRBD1,TGTGCCAGCAGTTTTACCAAATTGGGACAGGGGGCGCCGAGTCAGCCCCAGCATTTT,CASSFTKLGQGAPSQPQHF
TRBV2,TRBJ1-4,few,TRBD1,TGTGCCAGCAGTGAAGGGGCAGGGGGGGAAAAACTGTTTTTT,CASSEGAGGEKLFF
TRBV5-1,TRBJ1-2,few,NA,TGCGCCAGCAGCCCAACACTAGGGGGGAGCGACGGCTACACCTTC,CASSPTLGGSDGYTF
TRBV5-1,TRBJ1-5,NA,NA,TGCGTCAGCAGCTTGAGCAGGGACCAGCCCCAGCATTTT,CVSSLSRDQPQHF
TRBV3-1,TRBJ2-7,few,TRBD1,TGTGCCAGCAGCCAAGATCTGGAGACAGGGGACAACTCCTACGAGCAGTACTTC,CASSQDLETGDNSYEQYF
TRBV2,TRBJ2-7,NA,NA,TGTGCCAGCAGTGGGACGGAAACCTGCGAGCAGTACTTC,CASSGTETCEQYF
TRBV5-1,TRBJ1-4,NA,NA,TGCGCCAGCAGCGGGGCGAGCGGGGCAGAAAAACTGTTTTTT,CASSGASGAEKLFF
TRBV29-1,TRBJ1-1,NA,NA,TGCAGCGTTGAATGGGGGAGGGCTGAAGCTTTCTTT,CSVEWGRAEAFF
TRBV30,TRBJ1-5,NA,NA,TGTGCCTGGGGCGGGGGTCTGCAGCCCCAGCATTTT,CAWGGGLQPQHF
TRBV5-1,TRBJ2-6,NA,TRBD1,TGCGCCAGCAGCCCCGGCCCGACAGGGGGCCACTCTGGGGCCAACGTCCTGACTTTC,CASSPGPTGGHSGANVLTF
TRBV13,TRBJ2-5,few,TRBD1,TGTGCCAGCAGCCCGGGACAGAGGAAAGAGACCCAGTACTTC,CASSPGQRKETQYF
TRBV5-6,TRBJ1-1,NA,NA,TGTGCCAGCAGCCCATCACAGGTGCGTGTGAACACTGAAGCTTTCTTT,CASSPSQVRVNTEAFF
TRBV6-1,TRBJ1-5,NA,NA,TGTGCCAGCAGTGGGAGGAGTGTTGATCAGCCCCAGCATTTT,CASSGRSVDQPQHF
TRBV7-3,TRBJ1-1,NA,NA,TGTGCCAGCAGCCAGACTCCCGGGACCCACACCCCAGCTTTCTTT,CASSQTPGTHTPAFF
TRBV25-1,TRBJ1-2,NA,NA,TGTGCCAGCAGTGAAGGGCAGTGGGGCTACACCTTC,CASSEGQWGYTF
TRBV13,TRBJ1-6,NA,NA,TGTGCCAGCAGCGTTCTCGCAGTGAAGAATGGTTCACCCCTCCACTTT,CASSVLAVKNGSPLHF
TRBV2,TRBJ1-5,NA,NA,TGTGCCAGCAGTGGTGACTCCGGCCCAGATCAGCCCCAGCATTTT,CASSGDSGPDQPQHF
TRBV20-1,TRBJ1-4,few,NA,TGCAGTGCTAGAGATCCTCAGGGCCTACTTAATGAAAAACTGTTTTTT,CSARDPQGLLNEKLFF
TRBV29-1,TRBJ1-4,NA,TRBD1,TGCAGCTCGAGTATGGGACAGGCTAATGAAAAACTGTTTTTT,CSSSMGQANEKLFF
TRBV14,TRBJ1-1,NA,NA,TGTGCCAGCAGCCACCACACCTGGAACACTGAAGCTTTCTTT,CASSHHTWNTEAFF
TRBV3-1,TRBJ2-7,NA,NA,TGTGCCAGCAGCCAAGAGGGGACCTTTGCCGGCGAGCAGTACTTC,CASSQEGTFAGEQYF
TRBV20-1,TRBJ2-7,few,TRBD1,TGCAGTGCAGAAGACAGGGGGGGACTATCCTACGAGCAGTACTTC,CSAEDRGGLSYEQYF
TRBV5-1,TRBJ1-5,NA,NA,TGCGCCAGCAGCTTTGAGGGAGGACAGCCCCAGCATTTT,CASSFEGGQPQHF
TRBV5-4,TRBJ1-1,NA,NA,TGTGCCAGCAGCTTTGACACGAACACTGAAGCTTTCTTT,CASSFDTNTEAFF
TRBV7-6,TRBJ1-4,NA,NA,TGTGCCAGCAGCTTAGACGTTTCGGGAGGCCTTCCAACTAATGAAAAACTGTTTTTT,CASSLDVSGGLPTNEKLFF
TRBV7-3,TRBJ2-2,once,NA,TGTGCCAGCAGCGATCGCGGGACCTACGGGGAGCTGTTTTTT,CASSDRGTYGELFF
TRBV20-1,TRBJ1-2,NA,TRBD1,TGCAGTGCACCTACGGGACAGGGGGAGTATGGCTACACCTTC,CSAPTGQGEYGYTF
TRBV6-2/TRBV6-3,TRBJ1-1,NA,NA,TGTGCCAGCAGTTACCGGAGGACTGAAGCTTTCTTT,CASSYRRTEAFF
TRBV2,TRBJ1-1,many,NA,TGTGCCAGCAGGCCTTGGCGGGGCCAAAGGGCTTTCTTT,CASRPWRGQRAFF
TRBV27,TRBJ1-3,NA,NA,TGTGCCAGCAGTTCATCCCGCAGCTCTGGAAACACCATATATTTT,CASSSSRSSGNTIYF
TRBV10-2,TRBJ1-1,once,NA,TGCGCCACCTCCTCAACTTGGGAAGCTTTCTTT,CATSSTWEAFF
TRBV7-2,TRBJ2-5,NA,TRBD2,TGTGCCAGCAGCTTAGCGCGAGCGGGAGGGTCTGAGACCCAGTACTTC,CASSLARAGGSETQYF
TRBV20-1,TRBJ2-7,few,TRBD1,TGCAGTGCCCGGGACAGAGGCCACGAGCAGTACTTC,CSARDRGHEQYF
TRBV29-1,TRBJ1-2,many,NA,TGCAGCGTAGAGGAGTATGGCTACACCTTC,CSVEEYGYTF
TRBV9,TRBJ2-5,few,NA,TGTGCCAGCAGCGTAGAGCGAACGAAGACCCAGTACTTC,CASSVERTKTQYF
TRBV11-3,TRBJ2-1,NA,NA,TGTGCCAGCAGCCAGACAGTCGAGGGCTACAATGAGCAGTTCTTC,CASSQTVEGYNEQFF
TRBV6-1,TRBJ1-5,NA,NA,TGTGCCAGCAGTGAAGCAGGGGGTAACAATCAGCCCCAGCATTTT,CASSEAGGNNQPQHF
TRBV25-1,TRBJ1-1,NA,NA,TGTGCCAGCAGTGAAGGGCAGGGAGGGACTGAAGCTTTCTTT,CASSEGQGGTEAFF
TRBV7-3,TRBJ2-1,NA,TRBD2,TGTGCCAGCAGCTCACGAAGCGGGAAGGGCGACAATGAGCAGTTCTTC,CASSSRSGKGDNEQFF
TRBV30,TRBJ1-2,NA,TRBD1,TGTGCCTGGACCCCGGGACAGGGTGGCTATGGCTACACCTTC,CAWTPGQGGYGYTF
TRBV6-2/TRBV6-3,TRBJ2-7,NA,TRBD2,TGTGCCAGCACCGAAACTAGCGGGAGTTACGAGCAGTACTTC,CASTETSGSYEQYF
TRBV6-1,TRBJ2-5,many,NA,TGTGCCAGCATGTATCAGCAAGAGACCCAGTACTTC,CASMYQQETQYF
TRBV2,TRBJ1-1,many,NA,TGTGCCAGCAGATTGGGGATGAACACTGAAGCTTTCTTT,CASRLGMNTEAFF
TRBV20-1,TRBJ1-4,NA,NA,TGCAGTGCCACAGGGACAAGAAAATACCGGTTTTTT,CSATGTRKYRFF
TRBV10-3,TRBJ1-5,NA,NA,TGTGCCATCAGTGAGTCGGTCAGTAATCAGCCCCAGCATTTT,CAISESVSNQPQHF
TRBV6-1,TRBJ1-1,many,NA,TGTGCCAGCAGGACGGGACAGAACACTGAAGCTTTCTTT,CASRTGQNTEAFF
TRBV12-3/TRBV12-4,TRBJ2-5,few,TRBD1,TGTGCCAGCAGTTACAGGGGTTCCCAAGAGACCCAGTACTTC,CASSYRGSQETQYF
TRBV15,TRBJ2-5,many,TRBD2,TGTGCCACCAGCAGAGTTACTAGCGGGAAGCAAGAGACCCAGTACTTC,CATSRVTSGKQETQYF
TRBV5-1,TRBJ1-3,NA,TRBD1,TGCGCCAGCAGCCACCAGGGGGTTAGTGGAAACACCATATATTTT,CASSHQGVSGNTIYF